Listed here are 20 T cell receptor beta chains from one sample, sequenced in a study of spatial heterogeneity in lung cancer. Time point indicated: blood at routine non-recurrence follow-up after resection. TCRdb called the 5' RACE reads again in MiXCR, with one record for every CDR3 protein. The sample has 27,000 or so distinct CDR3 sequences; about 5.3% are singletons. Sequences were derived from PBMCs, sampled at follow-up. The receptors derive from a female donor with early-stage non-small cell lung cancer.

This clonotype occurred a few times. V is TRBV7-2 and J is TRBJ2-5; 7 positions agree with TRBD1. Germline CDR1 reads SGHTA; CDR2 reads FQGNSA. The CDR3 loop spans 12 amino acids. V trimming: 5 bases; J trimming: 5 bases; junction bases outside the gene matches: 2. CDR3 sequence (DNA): TGTGCCAGCAGCACAGGGGTGGAGACCCAGTACTTC. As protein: CASSTGVETQYF.

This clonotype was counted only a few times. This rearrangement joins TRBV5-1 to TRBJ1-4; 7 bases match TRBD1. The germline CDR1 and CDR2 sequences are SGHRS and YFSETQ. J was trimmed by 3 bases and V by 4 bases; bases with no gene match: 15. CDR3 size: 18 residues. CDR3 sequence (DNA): TGCGCCAGCAGCCGCCTAGGGGGCGCGGGTACCTCTAATGAAAAACTGTTTTTT. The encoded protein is CASSRLGGAGTSNEKLFF.

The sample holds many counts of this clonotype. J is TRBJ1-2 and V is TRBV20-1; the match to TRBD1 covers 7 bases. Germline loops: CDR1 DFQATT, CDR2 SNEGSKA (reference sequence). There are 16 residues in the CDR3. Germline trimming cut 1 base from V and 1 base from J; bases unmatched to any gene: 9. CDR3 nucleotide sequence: TGCAGTGCTAGAGCAAGCCAGGGGGAGATTAACTATGGCTACACCTTC. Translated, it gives CSARASQGEINYGYTF.

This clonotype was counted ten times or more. The CDR3 sequence: CASSSQGARNTEAFF. In DNA form, the CDR3 reads TGTGCCAGCAGCTCGCAGGGGGCAAGGAACACTGAAGCTTTCTTT. The chain links TRBV7-9 to TRBJ1-1; 8 nucleotides match TRBD1. The CDR3 contains 15 residues. The J segment lost 1 base and the V segment lost 4 bases, leaving 5 bases of the junction unmatched. Germline CDR1 SEHNR, CDR2 FQNEAQ (reference sequence).

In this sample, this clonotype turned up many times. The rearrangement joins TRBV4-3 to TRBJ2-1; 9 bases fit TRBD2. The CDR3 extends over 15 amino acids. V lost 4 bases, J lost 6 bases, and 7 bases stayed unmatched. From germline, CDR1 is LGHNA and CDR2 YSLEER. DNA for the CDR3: TGCGCCAGCAGCCTACTTAGCGGGAGCGGCAATGAGCAGTTCTTC. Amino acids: CASSLLSGSGNEQFF.

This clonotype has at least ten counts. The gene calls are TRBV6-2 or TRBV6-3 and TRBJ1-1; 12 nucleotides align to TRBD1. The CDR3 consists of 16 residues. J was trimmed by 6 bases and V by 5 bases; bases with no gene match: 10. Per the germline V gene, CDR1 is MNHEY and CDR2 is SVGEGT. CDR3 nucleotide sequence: TGTGCCAGCAGTGCCCGGGACAGGGGGCGATTCTCTGAAGCTTTCTTT. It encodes CASSARDRGRFSEAFF.

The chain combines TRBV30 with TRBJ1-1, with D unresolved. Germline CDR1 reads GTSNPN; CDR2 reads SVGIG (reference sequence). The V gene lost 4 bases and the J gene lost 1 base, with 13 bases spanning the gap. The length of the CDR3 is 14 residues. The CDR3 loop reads CAWTKSTANTEAFF. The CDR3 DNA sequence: TGTGCCTGGACCAAATCAACAGCGAACACTGAAGCTTTCTTT. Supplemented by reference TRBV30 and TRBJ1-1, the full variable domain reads SQTIHQWPATLVQPVGSPLSLECTVEGTSNPNLYWYRQAAGRGLQLLFYSVGIGQISSEVPQNLSASRPQDRQFILSSKKLLLSDSGFYLCAWTKSTANTEAFFGQGTRLTVV.

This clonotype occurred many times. The DNA for the CDR3 is TGTGCCAGCAGCTTAGACGGGCGGGTCTACAATGAGCAGTTCTTC. The encoded protein is CASSLDGRVYNEQFF. This sequence joins TRBV7-2 and TRBJ2-1, with D maybe TRBD2 (5 bases). The CDR3 loop spans 15 amino acids. Germline CDR1 is SGHTA and CDR2 is FQGNSA. The V end was cut by 1 base, the J end by 3 bases, with 10 bases between.

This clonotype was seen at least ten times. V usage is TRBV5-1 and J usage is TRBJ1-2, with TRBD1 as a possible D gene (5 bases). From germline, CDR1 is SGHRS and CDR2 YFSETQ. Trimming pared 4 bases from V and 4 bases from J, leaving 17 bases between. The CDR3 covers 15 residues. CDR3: CASSGAGRGTYGYTF. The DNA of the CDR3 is TGCGCCAGCAGCGGGGCAGGGCGAGGGACCTATGGCTACACCTTC.

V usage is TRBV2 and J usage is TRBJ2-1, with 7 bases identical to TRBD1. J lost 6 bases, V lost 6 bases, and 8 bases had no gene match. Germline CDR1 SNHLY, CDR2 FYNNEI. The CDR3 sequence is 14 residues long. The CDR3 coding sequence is TGTGCCAGCAGACTGGGACAGACCATCAATGAGCAGTTCTTC. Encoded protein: CASRLGQTINEQFF.

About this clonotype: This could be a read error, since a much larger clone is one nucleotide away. The CDR3 coding sequence is TGTGTCACCCCCAAACTAGCATCCTACTACAATGAGCAGTTCTTC. Translation gives CVTPKLASYYNEQFF. V gene TRBV6-5 combines with J gene TRBJ2-1, with D possibly matching TRBD2 (6 bases). From germline, CDR1 is MNHEY and CDR2 SVGAGI. The CDR3 sequence is 15 residues long.

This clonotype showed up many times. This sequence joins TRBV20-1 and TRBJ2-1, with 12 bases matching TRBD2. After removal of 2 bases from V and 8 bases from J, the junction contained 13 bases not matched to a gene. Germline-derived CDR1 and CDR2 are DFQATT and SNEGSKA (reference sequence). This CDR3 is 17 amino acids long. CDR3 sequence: CSARPPSGRAGLDEQFF. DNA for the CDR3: TGCAGTGCTAGACCCCCTAGCGGGAGGGCCGGGTTGGATGAGCAGTTCTTC.

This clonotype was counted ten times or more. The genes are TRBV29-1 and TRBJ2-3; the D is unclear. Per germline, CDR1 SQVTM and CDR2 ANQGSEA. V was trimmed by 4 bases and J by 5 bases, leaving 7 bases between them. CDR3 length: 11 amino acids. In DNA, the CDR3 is TGCAGCGTTGGAGTCCAAGATACGCAGTATTTT. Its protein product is CSVGVQDTQYF.

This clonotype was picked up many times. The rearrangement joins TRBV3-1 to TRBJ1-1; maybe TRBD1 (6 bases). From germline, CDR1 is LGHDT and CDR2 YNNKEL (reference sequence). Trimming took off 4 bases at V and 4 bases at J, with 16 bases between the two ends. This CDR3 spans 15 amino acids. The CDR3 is CASSPPGGRSTEAFF. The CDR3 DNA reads TGTGCCAGCAGCCCCCCGGGGGGCAGGAGCACTGAAGCTTTCTTT.

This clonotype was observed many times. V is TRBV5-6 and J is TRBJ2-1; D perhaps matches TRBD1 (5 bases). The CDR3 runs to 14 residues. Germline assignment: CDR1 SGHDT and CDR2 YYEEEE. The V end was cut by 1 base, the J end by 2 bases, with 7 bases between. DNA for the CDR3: TGTGCCAGCAGCTTGTCAGGGACCTACAATGAGCAGTTCTTC. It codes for CASSLSGTYNEQFF.

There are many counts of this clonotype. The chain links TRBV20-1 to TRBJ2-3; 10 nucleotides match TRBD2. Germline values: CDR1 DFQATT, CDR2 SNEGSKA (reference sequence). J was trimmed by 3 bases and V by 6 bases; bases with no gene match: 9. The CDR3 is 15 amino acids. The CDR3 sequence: CSAAQSSGGTDTQYF. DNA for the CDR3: TGCAGTGCCGCCCAGAGTAGCGGGGGGACAGATACGCAGTATTTT.

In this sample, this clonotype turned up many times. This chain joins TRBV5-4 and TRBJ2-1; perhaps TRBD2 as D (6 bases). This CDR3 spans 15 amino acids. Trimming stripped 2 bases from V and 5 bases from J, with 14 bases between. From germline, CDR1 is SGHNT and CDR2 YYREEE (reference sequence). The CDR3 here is CASSFGGVDHNEQFF. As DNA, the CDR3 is TGTGCCAGCAGCTTCGGCGGGGTCGACCACAATGAGCAGTTCTTC.

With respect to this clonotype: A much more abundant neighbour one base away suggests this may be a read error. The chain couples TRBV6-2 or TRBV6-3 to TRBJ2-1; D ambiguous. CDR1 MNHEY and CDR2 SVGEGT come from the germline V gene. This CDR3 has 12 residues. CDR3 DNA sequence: TGTACCAGCAGTTACTCGAGAAATGAGCAGTTCTTC. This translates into CTSSYSRNEQFF.

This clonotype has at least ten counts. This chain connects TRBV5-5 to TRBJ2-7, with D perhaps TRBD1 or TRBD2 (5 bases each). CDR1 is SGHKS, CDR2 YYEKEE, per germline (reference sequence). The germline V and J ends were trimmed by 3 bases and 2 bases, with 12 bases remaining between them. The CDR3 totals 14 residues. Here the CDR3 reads CASSSGPLTYEQYF. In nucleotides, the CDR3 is TGTGCCAGCAGCTCGGGACCTTTAACCTACGAGCAGTACTTC.

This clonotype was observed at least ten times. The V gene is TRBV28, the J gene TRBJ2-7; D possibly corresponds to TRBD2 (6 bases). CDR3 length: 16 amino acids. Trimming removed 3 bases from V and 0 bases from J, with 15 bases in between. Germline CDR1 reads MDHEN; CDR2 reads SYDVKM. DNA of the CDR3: TGTGCCAGCAGTTTTCGCGCTAGCGCCGCCTCCTACGAGCAGTACTTC. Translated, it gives CASSFRASAASYEQYF.